One and the same sample provided the 9 T cell receptor beta chains below, sequenced in a study of identical twins (dated by TCRdb to about 2016). The library was produced with 5' RACE. Instrument used: Illumina HiSeq 2000. TCRdb took the public reads, trimmed them with fastp at Q25, ran MiXCR for clone calling and kept in-frame beta chains. CDR3 protein duplicates are merged, each entry listing the most common genes and DNA. The sample contains fewer than 550,000 distinct CDR3 sequences, roughly 15% of them found a single time. 0.44% of the sample is in the top ten clones. The same data also contributed to another study, on yellow fever vaccine responses in identical twins.

Specimen: CD4+ T cells sorted from blood. These TCRs come from a young woman in good health.

The chain is built from TRBV12-5 and TRBJ1-1, with D perhaps matching TRBD1 (5 bases). This CDR3 contains 15 residues. Germline lookup yields CDR1 LGHNT and CDR2 FRNRAP. The ends were cut back, 2 bases at V and 0 bases at J, with 10 bases in the middle. The CDR3 loop reads CASGLIGQMNTEAFF. The DNA for the CDR3 is TGTGCTAGTGGTTTGATTGGACAAATGAACACTGAAGCTTTCTTT.

The chain couples TRBV4-1 to TRBJ1-4; weak D call: TRBD1 (5 bases). The CDR3 length is 15 residues. V was clipped by 4 bases and J by 7 bases, with 16 bases between them. Germline V gives CDR1 MGHRA, CDR2 YSYEKL. CDR3 loop: CASSLVGTWGEKLFF. In DNA, the CDR3 is TGCGCCAGCAGCCTCGTCGGGACGTGGGGTGAAAAACTGTTTTTT.

This clonotype was seen many times. The chain combines TRBV12-3 or TRBV12-4 with TRBJ2-2; D not resolved. V was cut by 6 bases and J by 1 base, with 9 bases left in between. The CDR3 covers 14 residues. The CDR3, as DNA: TGTGCCAGCAGGGGTGCATTGAACACCGGGGAGCTGTTTTTT. Protein: CASRGALNTGELFF.

This clonotype was seen a handful of times. The gene calls are TRBV7-9 and TRBJ2-3, with TRBD2 matching over 9 bases. CDR3 length: 17 amino acids. V lost 5 bases to trimming and J lost 4 bases; unmatched junction nucleotides: 13. CDR1 and CDR2 (germline): SEHNR, FQNEAQ (reference sequence). The CDR3 sequence: CASSNSLGTSPPDTQYF. The CDR3 coding sequence is TGTGCCAGCAGCAACAGCCTCGGGACTAGCCCCCCAGATACGCAGTATTTT.

Worth noting for this clonotype: At one end the junction does not follow the germline gene, possibly because of a read error. The rearrangement joins TRBV7-3 to TRBJ2-7; D unresolved. Germline V gives CDR1 SGHTA, CDR2 FQGTGA. The CDR3 is 13 amino acids. The CDR3 reads CASSLIPGGEQYF. For the CDR3, the DNA is TGCGCCAGCAGCTTAATCCCGGGTGGGGAGCAGTACTTC. The variable domain in full, with the rest retrieved from reference TRBV7-3 and TRBJ2-7, is GAGVSQTPSNKVTEKGKYVELRCDPISGHTALYWYRQSLGQGPEFLIYFQGTGAADDSGLPNDRFFAVRPEGSVSTLKIQRTERGDSAVYLCASSLIPGGEQYFGPGTRLTVT.

This chain links TRBV10-3 with TRBJ1-5; D gene unclear. Germline CDR1 reads ENHRY; CDR2 reads SYGVKD. Trimming took 10 bases from V and 0 from J, leaving 10 bases between them. This CDR3 is 13 amino acids long. In nucleotides, the CDR3 is TGTGCCAGCACACAGAATAGCAATCAGCCCCAGCATTTT. This codes for CASTQNSNQPQHF.

This chain joins TRBV27 and TRBJ2-7; TRBD2 might be the D (6 bases). Trimming removed 5 bases from V and 2 bases from J, with 19 bases in between. The CDR3 runs 16 residues. CDR1 and CDR2 from the germline V gene are MNHEY and SMNVEV (reference sequence). The CDR3 loop is CASSISTRGGTYEQYF. In nucleotides, the CDR3 is TGTGCCAGCAGTATTTCGACTCGGGGAGGAACCTACGAGCAGTACTTC.

The chain uses TRBV3-1 and TRBJ2-7, with D perhaps matching TRBD1 (5 bases). V lost 0 bases and J lost 3, with 12 bases in between. The V gene's germline CDR1 is LGHDT and CDR2 YNNKEL (reference sequence). The CDR3 is 15 residues long. The CDR3 sequence is CASSQDWAGRYEQYF. CDR3 DNA: TGTGCCAGCAGCCAAGATTGGGCAGGGCGCTACGAGCAGTACTTC.

The rearrangement joins TRBV9 to TRBJ2-1, with 7 bases aligning to TRBD2. Germline CDR1 is SGDLS and CDR2 is YYNGEE. The ends lost 3 bases at V and 4 bases at J; junction bases unmatched: 7. CDR3 length: 15 residues. CDR3 amino acids: CASSAREAEYNEQFF. The CDR3 coding sequence is TGTGCCAGCAGCGCTCGGGAGGCGGAATACAATGAGCAGTTCTTC.